The clone carrying this T cell receptor (beta chain) was recorded many times. The record originates from a study of T cells in Graves' hyperthyroidism and ophthalmopathy. Amplification of TCR beta CDR3 regions was performed using RNA transcripts as template. Using the HTBI primer set, a first-round RT-PCR was run on the TCR CDR3. In TCRdb, the multiplex PCR reads were re-called with MiXCR into one record per CDR3 protein. The data show 350,000 to 400,000 distinct CDR3 sequences, about 15% seen once. The CDR3 loop spans 12 amino acids. The V end lost 6 bases, the J end lost 9 bases, and 13 bases lay between the germline ends. CDR1 SGHVS and CDR2 FQNEAQ come from the germline V gene. It was considered stable Graves' hyperthyroidism when ophthalmopathy did not progress within 18 months.

The rearrangement joins TRBV7-8 to TRBJ2-3; D is possibly TRBD1 or TRBD2 (5 bases each). Sequenced input: blood. This sequence originates from a woman aged 55-70 years with Graves' hyperthyroidism. For the CDR3, the DNA is TGTGCCAGCAGGGAGGCCGGGACCACGCAGTATTTT. Its translation: CASREAGTTQYF.